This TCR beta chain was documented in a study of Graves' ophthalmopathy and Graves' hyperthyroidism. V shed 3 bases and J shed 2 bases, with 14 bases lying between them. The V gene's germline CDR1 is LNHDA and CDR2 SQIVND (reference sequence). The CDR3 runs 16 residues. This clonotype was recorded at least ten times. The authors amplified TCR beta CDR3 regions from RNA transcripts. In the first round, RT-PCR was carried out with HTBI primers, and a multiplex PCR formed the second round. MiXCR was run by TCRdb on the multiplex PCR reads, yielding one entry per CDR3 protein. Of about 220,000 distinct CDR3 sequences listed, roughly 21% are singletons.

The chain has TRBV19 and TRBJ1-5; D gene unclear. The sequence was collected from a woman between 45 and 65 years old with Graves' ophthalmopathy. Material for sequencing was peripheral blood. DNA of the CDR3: TGTGCCAGTAGTATGACCGCAATTGCGGGCAATCAGCCCCAGCATTTT. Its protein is CASSMTAIAGNQPQHF.